The rows below give T cell receptor beta chains drawn from one sample of a study of CD8+ T cells in alopecia areata. Clones were read by immunoSEQ multiplex PCR, and TCRdb kept only the in-frame ones, dropping some. The table includes 200,000 or so clones, approximately 40% detected once. Material: CD4+ T cells sorted from blood, obtained at roughly week 36, from a patient treated with tofacitinib. The receptors derive from a human donor with alopecia areata. The CDR3 runs from the conserved cysteine through the conserved F or W. The D gene is left open where the match is weak. Size is omitted from some rows. Given values are once, few, many or a class for expanded clones.

j_call d_call v_call clone_size cdr3_nt cdr3_aa
TRBJ2-5 NA TRBV4-3 NA TGCGCCAGCAGCCAAGGACAGGTGGGGTCCGGGGAGACCCAGTACTTC CASSQGQVGSGETQYF
TRBJ2-5 NA TRBV5-1 few TGCGCCAGCAGGGGCGATTGGTGGGCCCAGTACTTC CASRGDWWAQYF
TRBJ2-3 NA TRBV5-1 many TGCGCCAGCAGCTTGAGTAGAGCGGGTAGCACAGATACGCAGTATTTT CASSLSRAGSTDTQYF
TRBJ1-2 NA TRBV27 NA TGTGCCAGCAGCCCCCTGGACAGAAGGGGCTATGGCTACACCTTC CASSPLDRRGYGYTF
TRBJ1-1 NA TRBV29-1 NA TGCAGCGTTCGGGCGACGAACACTGAAGCTTTCTTT CSVRATNTEAFF
TRBJ2-5 NA TRBV2 few TGTGCCGGGTCGACAGTCAGATCGGGAGAGACCCAGTACTTC CAGSTVRSGETQYF
TRBJ2-5 NA TRBV30 NA TGTGCCTGGAGTGAGGTTGAGGAGACCCAGTACTTC CAWSEVEETQYF
TRBJ2-1 NA TRBV15 few TGTGCCACCAGTACCAAGGTTGAGCAGTTCTTC CATSTKVEQFF
TRBJ2-3 TRBD2 TRBV9 NA TGTGCCAGCGGGAAGACTAGCGGGACGATAGATACGCAGTATTTT CASGKTSGTIDTQYF
TRBJ2-5 TRBD2 TRBV11-2 NA TGTGCCAGCAGCCCTGGGGGCGCTAGCGGGAGGGCATCCCAAGAGACCCAGTACTTC CASSPGGASGRASQETQYF
TRBJ2-3 NA TRBV6-5 few TGTGCCAGCAGTTACCTGGACACCGATACGCAGTATTTT CASSYLDTDTQYF
TRBJ2-1 NA TRBV9 NA TGTGCCAGCAGCGTCGTAGATGAGCAGTTCTTC CASSVVDEQFF
TRBJ2-1 TRBD2 TRBV7-2 few TGTGCCAGCAGCCAGGGACTAGCGGGCGAGCAGTTCTTC CASSQGLAGEQFF
TRBJ2-2 NA TRBV4-2 few TGTGCCAGCGGAAGCGGACAGAACACCGGGGAGCTGTTTTTT CASGSGQNTGELFF
TRBJ2-3 TRBD2 TRBV6-6 few TGTGCCAGCAGTTCCCACGAGGGAGGGTACGATACGCAGTATTTT CASSSHEGGYDTQYF
TRBJ2-2 TRBD2 TRBV7-2 NA TGTGCCAGCAGCTTACGACTAGCGGGAGGTGGCGGGGAGCTGTTTTTT CASSLRLAGGGGELFF
TRBJ2-7 NA TRBV5-1 NA TGCGCCAGCAGCGGAGGGTCTATAAACTCCTACGAGCAGTACTTC CASSGGSINSYEQYF
TRBJ2-1 TRBD1 TRBV9 few TGTGCCAGCAGCGTCGGGGGACAGGGTGTGCGTGAGCAGTTCTTC CASSVGGQGVREQFF
TRBJ2-7 NA TRBV7-2 NA TGTGCCAGCAGCTTAAACGGTGTTTCGGTAGACGAGCAGTACTTC CASSLNGVSVDEQYF
TRBJ2-1 TRBD1 TRBV11-3 few TGTGCCAGCAGCTTAGGGACAGGGTCCTACAATGAGCAGTTCTTC CASSLGTGSYNEQFF
TRBJ1-1 NA TRBV30 few TGTGCCTGGAGTTCTTTGGACGGGAACACTGAAGCTTTCTTT CAWSSLDGNTEAFF
TRBJ2-5 NA TRBV7-2 NA TGTGCCAGCAGCTTAGAACGGGGGCTGGAGACCCAGTACTTC CASSLERGLETQYF
TRBJ2-7 NA TRBV7-9 NA TGTGCCAGCAGCTTATCAGCGGTCCTCTACGAGCAGTACTTC CASSLSAVLYEQYF
TRBJ2-7 NA TRBV30 NA TGTGCCTGGAGTTCTACCGGACCCTACGAGCAGTACTTC CAWSSTGPYEQYF
TRBJ2-3 NA TRBV7-2 NA TGTGCCAGCAGCTTGGGCAGCAACACAGATACGCAGTATTTT CASSLGSNTDTQYF
TRBJ2-3 NA TRBV7-9 NA TGTGCCAGCAGCTTGATTGGGGCTGCAGATACGCAGTATTTT CASSLIGAADTQYF
TRBJ2-3 NA TRBV6-5 NA TGTGCCAGCAGAGACACATATATGGCGTATACGCAGTATTTT CASRDTYMAYTQYF
TRBJ2-1 NA TRBV15 few TGTGCCACCAGCAGAGACCAGAGCTCCTACAATGAGCAGTTCTTC CATSRDQSSYNEQFF
TRBJ2-7 TRBD1 TRBV25-1 few TGTGCCAGCAGTGAACCAGACAGGGTCTACGAGCAGTACTTC CASSEPDRVYEQYF
TRBJ2-7 NA TRBV7-8 NA TGTGCCAGCAGCTTAGCGACGGGGGAGTACGAGCAGTACTTC CASSLATGEYEQYF
TRBJ1-2 NA TRBV7-8 few TGTGCCAGCAGCTTAGACATACGGGGGCAGGATGGCTACACCTTC CASSLDIRGQDGYTF
TRBJ2-7 TRBD1 TRBV5-4 NA TGTGCCAGCAGCTCCACCCGACAGGGGGCGAGGGAGCAGTACTTC CASSSTRQGAREQYF
TRBJ2-1 NA TRBV9 NA TGTGCCAGCAGCACCCGGGCCGACAATGAGCAGTTCTTC CASSTRADNEQFF
TRBJ2-3 NA TRBV10-1 many TGCGCCAGCAGTGGGGGCCCGATAACAGATACGCAGTATTTT CASSGGPITDTQYF
TRBJ2-2 NA TRBV29-1 many TGCAGCGTCATGATAGGGACTGCGAACACCGGGGAGCTGTTTTTT CSVMIGTANTGELFF
TRBJ2-1 NA TRBV11-2 NA TGTGCCAGCAGCCCTCCCCCGTGGGGGCGGCTTTACAATGAGCAGTTCTTC CASSPPPWGRLYNEQFF
TRBJ2-3 TRBD1 TRBV7-2 NA TGTGCCAGCAGCCTAGGGGGACAGCGCACAGATACGCAGTATTTT CASSLGGQRTDTQYF
TRBJ2-1 TRBD2 TRBV30 few TGTGCCTGGAGTTCCTTAGGACTAGCGGGAGGGCCTGGAAATGAGCAGTTCTTC CAWSSLGLAGGPGNEQFF
TRBJ2-7 TRBD2 TRBV30 NA TGTGCCTGGAGCTTAGCGGGAGGAGGATACGAGCAGTACTTC CAWSLAGGGYEQYF
TRBJ2-3 NA TRBV2 NA TGTGCCAGCAGTGAGACAAAGGTCGGAGATACGCAGTATTTT CASSETKVGDTQYF
TRBJ2-7 NA TRBV9 NA TGTGCCAGCAGCGCGCCATCCTCCCCGGGGGAGCAGTACTTC CASSAPSSPGEQYF
TRBJ1-5 NA TRBV10-3 NA TGTGCCATCAGTGAGTCCGTCAATCAGCCCCAGCATTTT CAISESVNQPQHF
TRBJ2-1 TRBD2 TRBV4-1 few TGCGCCAGCAGCCAAACTCTAGCGGGAGGTTGGGAGCAGTTCTTC CASSQTLAGGWEQFF
TRBJ2-2 TRBD1 TRBV14 few TGTGCCAGCAGCCTCCGACAGGGGTGGAACACCGGGGAGCTGTTTTTT CASSLRQGWNTGELFF
TRBJ2-5 NA TRBV19 many TGTGCCAGTAGTAACCAAGAGACCCAGTACTTC CASSNQETQYF
TRBJ1-5 TRBD1 TRBV5-6 NA TGTGCCAGCTCCCTGGGGGACAGGGACAATCAGCCCCAGCATTTT CASSLGDRDNQPQHF
TRBJ2-7 NA TRBV5-1 few TGCGCCAGCAGCTTGGCCTTAAGCTACGAGCAGTACTTC CASSLALSYEQYF
TRBJ2-6 NA TRBV9 NA TGTGCCAGCAGCTCTATAATTGGGGCCAACGTCCTGACTTTC CASSSIIGANVLTF
TRBJ2-3 NA TRBV25-1 once TGTGCCAGCAGTGACAGGGGTATTGGTGCAGATACGCAGTATTTT CASSDRGIGADTQYF
TRBJ2-6 NA TRBV4-1 once TGCGCCAGCAGCCAACAGGGCTTTCTAAGTGGGGCCAACGTCCTGACTTTC CASSQQGFLSGANVLTF
TRBJ2-7 NA TRBV6-6 NA TGTGCCAGCAGTACTCGGCAGGAGCAGTACTTC CASSTRQEQYF
TRBJ2-5 NA TRBV7-9 NA TGTGCCAGCAGCCCGGGGGTGATTACGGAGACCCAGTACTTC CASSPGVITETQYF
TRBJ2-5 TRBD2 TRBV12-5 few TGTGCTAGTGGTCCCGGGACTAGCGGAAACCCCCAAGAGACCCAGTACTTC CASGPGTSGNPQETQYF
TRBJ2-5 NA TRBV5-4 NA TGTGCCAGCAGCTTGGCCGGGGCGAGAGAGACCCAGTACTTC CASSLAGARETQYF
TRBJ2-1 NA TRBV10-3 NA TGTGCCATCAGTGAGTCCGGCTCTTACAATGAGCAGTTCTTC CAISESGSYNEQFF
TRBJ2-1 NA TRBV7-2 NA TGTGCCAGCAGCTTCCCGCACGGGAATGAGCAGTTCTTC CASSFPHGNEQFF
TRBJ1-2 NA TRBV28 NA TGTGCCAGCAGTTTAACTGCAGGCGCGGATGGCTACACCTTC CASSLTAGADGYTF
TRBJ2-3 NA TRBV7-2 NA TGTGCCAGCAGCTTACTCGGGGATACGCAGTATTTT CASSLLGDTQYF